These T cell receptor beta chains were read from a single sample in a study of blood T cell repertoires in COVID-19. Profiling relied on immunoSEQ multiplex PCR, and the TCRdb table lists in-frame clones only, not all of them. The data contain around 190,000 clones, roughly 82% of them singletons. The sample consisted of peripheral blood. The receptors originated from a human donor in a cohort sampled during active COVID-19. Both conserved end residues are part of each CDR3. D genes are given only for firm matches. Only some rows state a clone size, as once, few, many or a class for expanded clones.

CDR3 protein,CDR3 DNA,CDR3 length,D gene,V gene,clone size,J gene
CASSQEDGGWGNSPLHF,TGTGCCAGCAGCCAAGAAGATGGGGGCTGGGGTAATTCACCCCTCCACTTT,17,NA,TRBV4-2,NA,TRBJ1-6
CASSFPGVNEQYF,TGTGCCAGCAGCTTTCCGGGGGTCAACGAGCAGTACTTC,13,NA,TRBV5-4,NA,TRBJ2-7
CASSSTGYEQYF,TGTGCCAGCAGCTCAACAGGGTACGAGCAGTACTTC,12,NA,TRBV7-4,few,TRBJ2-7
CASSGLGGQETQYF,TGTGCCAGCAGCGGCCTTGGCGGGCAGGAGACCCAGTACTTC,14,NA,TRBV7-9,NA,TRBJ2-5
CASSESGLAGISQETQYF,TGCGCCAGCAGTGAGTCCGGGCTAGCGGGTATCAGCCAAGAGACCCAGTACTTC,18,TRBD2,TRBV10-2,NA,TRBJ2-5
CASSTGGADTQYF,TGTGCCAGCAGCACAGGGGGCGCGGATACGCAGTATTTT,13,TRBD1,TRBV6-5,once,TRBJ2-3
CSVGHPGQGMGEQFF,TGCAGCGTAGGACATCCGGGACAGGGGATGGGTGAGCAGTTCTTC,15,TRBD1,TRBV29-1,once,TRBJ2-1
CASRSTVNSPLHF,TGTGCCAGCAGGTCAACAGTGAATTCACCCCTCCACTTT,13,NA,TRBV6-5,NA,TRBJ1-6
CASINARGTEAFF,TGTGCCAGTATTAATGCTAGGGGCACTGAAGCTTTCTTT,13,NA,TRBV19,NA,TRBJ1-1
CASSIRQGSLWTDTQYF,TGTGCCAGCAGCATCCGACAGGGGAGTCTTTGGACAGATACGCAGTATTTT,17,TRBD1,TRBV7-2,NA,TRBJ2-3